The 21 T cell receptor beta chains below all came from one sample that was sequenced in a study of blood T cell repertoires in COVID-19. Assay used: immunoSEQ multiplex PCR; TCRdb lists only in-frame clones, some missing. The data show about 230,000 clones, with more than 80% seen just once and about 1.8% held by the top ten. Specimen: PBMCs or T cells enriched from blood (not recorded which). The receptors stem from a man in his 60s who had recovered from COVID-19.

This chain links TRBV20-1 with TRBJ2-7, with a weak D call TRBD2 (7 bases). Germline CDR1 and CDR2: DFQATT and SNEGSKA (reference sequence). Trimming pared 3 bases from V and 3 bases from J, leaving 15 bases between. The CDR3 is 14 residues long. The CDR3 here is CSASFDGGLYEQYF. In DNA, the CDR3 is TGCAGTGCTAGTTTTGACGGGGGGCTCTACGAGCAGTACTTC.

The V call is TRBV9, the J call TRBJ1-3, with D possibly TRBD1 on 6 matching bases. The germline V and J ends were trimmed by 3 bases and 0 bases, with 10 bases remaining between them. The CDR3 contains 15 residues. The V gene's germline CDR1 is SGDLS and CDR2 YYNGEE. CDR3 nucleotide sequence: TGTGCCAGCAGCGCACAGGGACCCTCTGGAAACACCATATATTTT. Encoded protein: CASSAQGPSGNTIYF.

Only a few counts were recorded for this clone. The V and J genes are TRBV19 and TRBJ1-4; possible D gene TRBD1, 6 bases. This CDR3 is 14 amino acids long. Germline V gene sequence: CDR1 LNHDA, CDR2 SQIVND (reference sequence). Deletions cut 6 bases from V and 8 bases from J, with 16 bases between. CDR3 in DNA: TGTGCCAGTAGCAAACAGGGCGGGCGGGAAAAACTGTTTTTT. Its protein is CASSKQGGREKLFF.

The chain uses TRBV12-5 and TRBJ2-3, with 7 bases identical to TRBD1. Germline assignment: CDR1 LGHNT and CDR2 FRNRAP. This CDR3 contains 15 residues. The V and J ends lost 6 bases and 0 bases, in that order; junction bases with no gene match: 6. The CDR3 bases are TGTGCTAGTGGGCTGGGACAGACTAGCACAGATACGCAGTATTTT. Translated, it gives CASGLGQTSTDTQYF.

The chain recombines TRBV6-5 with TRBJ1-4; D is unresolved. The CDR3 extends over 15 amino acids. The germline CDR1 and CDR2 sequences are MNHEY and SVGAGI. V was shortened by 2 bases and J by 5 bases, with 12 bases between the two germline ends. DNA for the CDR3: TGTGCCAGCAGTTACCGGGTGGGTAACAATGAAAAACTGTTTTTT. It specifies CASSYRVGNNEKLFF.

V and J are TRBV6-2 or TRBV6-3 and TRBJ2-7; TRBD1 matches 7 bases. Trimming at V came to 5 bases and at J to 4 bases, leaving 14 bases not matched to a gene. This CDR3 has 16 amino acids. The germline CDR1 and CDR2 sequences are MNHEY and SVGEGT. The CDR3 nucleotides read TGTGCCAGCAGTCAGGACAGGCGTAAAGAAAGATACGAGCAGTACTTC. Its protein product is CASSQDRRKERYEQYF.

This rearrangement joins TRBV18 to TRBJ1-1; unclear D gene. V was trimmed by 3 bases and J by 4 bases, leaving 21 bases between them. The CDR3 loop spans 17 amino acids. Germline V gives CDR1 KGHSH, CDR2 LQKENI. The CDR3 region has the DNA TGTGCCAGCTCACCCCGCAACCGCCCTTATGGGAGCACTGAAGCTTTCTTT. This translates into CASSPRNRPYGSTEAFF.

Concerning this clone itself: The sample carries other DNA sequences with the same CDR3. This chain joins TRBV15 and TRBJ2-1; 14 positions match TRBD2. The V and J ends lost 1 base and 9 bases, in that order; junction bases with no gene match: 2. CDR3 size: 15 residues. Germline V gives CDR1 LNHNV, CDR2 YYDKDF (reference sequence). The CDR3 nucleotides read TGTGCCACCAGCAGAGGACTAGCGGGGGGGACTGAGCAGTTCTTC. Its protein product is CATSRGLAGGTEQFF.

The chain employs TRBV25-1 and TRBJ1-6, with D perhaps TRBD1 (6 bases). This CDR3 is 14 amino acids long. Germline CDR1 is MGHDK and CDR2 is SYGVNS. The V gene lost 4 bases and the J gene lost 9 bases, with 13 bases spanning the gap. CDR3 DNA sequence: TGTGCCAGCAGTGTAGGGGGATCGGGTTCACCCCTCCACTTT. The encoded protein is CASSVGGSGSPLHF.

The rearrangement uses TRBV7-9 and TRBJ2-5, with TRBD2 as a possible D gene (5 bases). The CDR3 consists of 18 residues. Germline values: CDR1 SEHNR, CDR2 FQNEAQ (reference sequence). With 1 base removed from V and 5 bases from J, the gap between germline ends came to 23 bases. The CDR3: CASSLVRVAPGFRETQYF. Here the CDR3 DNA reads TGTGCCAGCAGCTTAGTACGCGTGGCGCCGGGGTTTCGCGAGACCCAGTACTTC.

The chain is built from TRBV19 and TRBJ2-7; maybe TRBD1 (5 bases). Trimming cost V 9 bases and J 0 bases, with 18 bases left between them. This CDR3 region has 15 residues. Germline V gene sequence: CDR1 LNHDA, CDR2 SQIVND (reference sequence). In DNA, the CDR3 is TGTGCCAGCCGTGAGTCTGGGGCGGACTCCTACGAGCAGTACTTC. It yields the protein CASRESGADSYEQYF.

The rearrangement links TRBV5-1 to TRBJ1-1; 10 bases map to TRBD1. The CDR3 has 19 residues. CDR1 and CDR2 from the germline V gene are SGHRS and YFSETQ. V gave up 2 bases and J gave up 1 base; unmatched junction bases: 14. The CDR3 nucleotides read TGCGCCAGCAGCTTTTCCGGGACAGGGGAATTTCGGGCGAACACTGAAGCTTTCTTT. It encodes CASSFSGTGEFRANTEAFF.

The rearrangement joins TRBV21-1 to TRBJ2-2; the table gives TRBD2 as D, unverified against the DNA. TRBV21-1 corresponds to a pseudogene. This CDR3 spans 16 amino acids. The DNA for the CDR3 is TGTGCCATCACTTCGGACGGGGAGGGGAACACCGGGGAGCTGTTTTTT. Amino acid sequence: CAITSDGEGNTGELFF.

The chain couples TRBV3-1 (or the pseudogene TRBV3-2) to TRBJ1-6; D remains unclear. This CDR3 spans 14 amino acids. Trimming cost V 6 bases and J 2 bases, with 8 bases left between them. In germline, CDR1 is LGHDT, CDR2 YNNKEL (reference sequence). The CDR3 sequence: CASRSGTYNSPLHF. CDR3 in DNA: TGTGCCAGCAGATCAGGCACCTATAATTCACCCCTCCACTTT.

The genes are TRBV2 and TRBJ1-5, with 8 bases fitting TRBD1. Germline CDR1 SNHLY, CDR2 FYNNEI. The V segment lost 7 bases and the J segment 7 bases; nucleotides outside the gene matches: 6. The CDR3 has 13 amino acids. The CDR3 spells CASTKDRDQPQHF. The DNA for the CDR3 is TGTGCCAGCACCAAGGACAGGGACCAGCCCCAGCATTTT.

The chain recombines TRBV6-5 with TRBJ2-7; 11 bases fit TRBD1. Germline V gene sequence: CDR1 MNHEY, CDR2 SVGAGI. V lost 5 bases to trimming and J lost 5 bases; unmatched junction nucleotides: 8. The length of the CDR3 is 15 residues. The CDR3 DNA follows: TGTGCCAGCAGTCCTACCCGGACAGGGGGCAACGAGCAGTACTTC. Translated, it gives CASSPTRTGGNEQYF.

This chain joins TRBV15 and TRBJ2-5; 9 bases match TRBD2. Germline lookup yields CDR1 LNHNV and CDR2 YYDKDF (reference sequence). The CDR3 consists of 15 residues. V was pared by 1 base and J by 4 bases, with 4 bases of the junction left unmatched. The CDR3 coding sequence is TGTGCCACCAGCAGAGTAGCGGGGGAAATAGAGACCCAGTACTTC. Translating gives CATSRVAGEIETQYF.

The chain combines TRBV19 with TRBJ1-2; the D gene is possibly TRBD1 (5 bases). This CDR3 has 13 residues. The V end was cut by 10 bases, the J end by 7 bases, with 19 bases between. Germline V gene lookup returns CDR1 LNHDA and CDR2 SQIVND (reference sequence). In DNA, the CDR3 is TGTGCCACCTGGGGCAGGGAGGGTTTTGGCTACACCTTC. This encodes CATWGREGFGYTF.

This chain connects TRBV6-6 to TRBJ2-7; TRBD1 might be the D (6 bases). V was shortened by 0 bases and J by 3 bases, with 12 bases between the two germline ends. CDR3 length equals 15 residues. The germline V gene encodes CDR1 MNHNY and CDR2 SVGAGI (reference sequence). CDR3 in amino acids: CASSYSRQAYYEQYF. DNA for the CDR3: TGTGCCAGCAGTTACTCGAGACAGGCCTACTACGAGCAGTACTTC.

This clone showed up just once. The CDR3 here is CASSLAGPTNEKLFF. DNA of the CDR3: TGTGCCAGCAGCTTAGCGGGCCCAACTAATGAAAAACTGTTTTTT. The gene calls are TRBV7-2 and TRBJ1-4; no clear D. The CDR3 consists of 15 residues. CDR1 SGHTA and CDR2 FQGNSA come from the germline V gene. V was shortened by 0 bases and J by 0 bases, with 5 bases between the two germline ends. The full variable domain, in which reference TRBV7-2 and TRBJ1-4 provide the parts outside the CDR3, is GAGVSQSPSNKVTEKGKDVELRCDPISGHTALYWYRQSLGQGLEFLIYFQGNSAPDKSGLPSDRFSAERTGGSVSTLTIQRTQQEDSAVYLCASSLAGPTNEKLFFGSGTQLSVL.

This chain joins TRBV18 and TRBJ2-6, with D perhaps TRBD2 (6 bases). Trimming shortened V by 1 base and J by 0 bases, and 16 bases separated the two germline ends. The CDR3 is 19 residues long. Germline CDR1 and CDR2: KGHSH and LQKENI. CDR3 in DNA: TGTGCCAGCTCACCACGGGCAGGGAGGTCCCACTCTGGGGCCAACGTCCTGACTTTC. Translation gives CASSPRAGRSHSGANVLTF.